The 14 T cell receptor beta chains below were found in one sample sequenced in a study of Graves' ophthalmopathy and Graves' hyperthyroidism. RNA transcripts provided the template for amplifying TCR beta CDR3 regions. A first-round RT-PCR used HTBI primers, followed by a second-round multiplex PCR. TCRdb analysed the multiplex PCR reads with MiXCR anew, one entry per CDR3 protein. The repertoire has more than 1,000,000 distinct CDR3 sequences, less than 45% of them found once; the top ten carry approximately 12%. Source material: peripheral blood or thyroid tissue (not recorded which). The origin of the receptors is an adult man with Graves' hyperthyroidism.

The chain joins TRBV27 to TRBJ1-5; no clear D gene. Per the germline V gene, CDR1 is MNHEY and CDR2 is SMNVEV (reference sequence). The V end was cut by 8 bases, the J end by 4 bases, with 12 bases between. There are 13 residues in the CDR3. The CDR3 region is CASSEWLNQPQHF. For the CDR3, the DNA is TGTGCCAGCTCGGAGTGGCTTAATCAGCCCCAGCATTTT.

The J gene is TRBJ1-5, the V gene TRBV19, with 7 bases that match TRBD1. After removal of 5 bases from V and 2 bases from J, the junction contained 12 bases not matched to a gene. CDR1 is LNHDA and CDR2 is SQIVND in the germline V gene (reference sequence). This CDR3 contains 17 residues. The CDR3 bases are TGTGCCAGTAGTCTGGGGCAGGGGGACGTGGGCAATCAGCCCCAGCATTTT. Protein product: CASSLGQGDVGNQPQHF.

This clonotype was counted at least ten times. V usage is TRBV29-1 and J usage is TRBJ1-5; TRBD1 might be the D (5 bases). Trimming cost V 5 bases and J 9 bases, with 14 bases left between them. Germline V gives CDR1 SQVTM, CDR2 ANQGSEA. The CDR3 has 12 residues. The CDR3 region is CSVRDRLGPQHF. CDR3 DNA: TGCAGCGTTCGGGACCGTCTAGGGCCCCAGCATTTT.

J is TRBJ1-2 and V is TRBV9; D may be TRBD1 (5 bases). The CDR3 length is 14 residues. Germline CDR1 and CDR2: SGDLS and YYNGEE. With 4 bases removed from V and 4 bases from J, the gap between germline ends came to 14 bases. The CDR3 DNA reads TGTGCCAGCAGCCCCGGACACACAACCTATGGCTACACCTTC. Its translation is CASSPGHTTYGYTF.

This clonotype was observed many times. This chain links TRBV14 with TRBJ1-1; TRBD1 matches 9 bases. Germline loops: CDR1 SGHDN, CDR2 FVKESK. V shed 4 bases, J shed 6 bases, and the junction held 12 bases outside the gene matches. CDR3 length equals 16 residues. CDR3 DNA: TGTGCCAGCAGCCGGGACTGGACAGGGGAGATACCTGAAGCTTTCTTT. It specifies CASSRDWTGEIPEAFF.

The sample holds many counts of this clonotype. The chain has TRBV2 and TRBJ1-5; possibly TRBD1 for D (5 bases). CDR1 is SNHLY and CDR2 is FYNNEI in the germline V gene. V was trimmed by 4 bases and J by 4 bases, leaving 14 bases between them. The CDR3 contains 15 residues. The CDR3 region is CASSVTVQGNQPQHF. CDR3 coding DNA: TGTGCCAGCAGTGTTACGGTCCAGGGTAATCAGCCCCAGCATTTT.

This clonotype showed up many times. The chain links TRBV20-1 to TRBJ2-5; D is possibly TRBD2 (6 bases). V was pared by 3 bases and J by 3 bases, with 20 bases between. The CDR3 has 16 amino acids. Germline CDR1 is DFQATT and CDR2 is SNEGSKA (reference sequence). CDR3 sequence reads: CSASWAHRGTEETQYF. For the CDR3, the DNA is TGCAGTGCTAGTTGGGCACATCGGGGGACTGAAGAGACCCAGTACTTC.

Many counts were recorded for this clonotype. The V gene is TRBV7-9, the J gene TRBJ1-5; 8 bases match TRBD1. V lost 1 base to trimming and J lost 6 bases; unmatched junction nucleotides: 5. The CDR3 is 15 amino acids. The germline CDR1 and CDR2 sequences are SEHNR and FQNEAQ (reference sequence). The CDR3 is CASSLGTGSFQPQHF. Written as DNA, the CDR3 is TGTGCCAGCAGCTTAGGGACAGGGTCTTTTCAGCCCCAGCATTTT.

About this clonotype: This could be a read error, since a much larger clone is one nucleotide away. The chain joins TRBV19 to TRBJ1-1, with 7 bases matching TRBD1. Germline values: CDR1 LNHDA, CDR2 SQIVND (reference sequence). This CDR3 spans 15 amino acids. CDR3 sequence (DNA): TGTGCCAGTAGTATCATGACAGGGCCGGGGACTGAAGCTTCCTTT. Residues: CASSIMTGPGTEASF. The full variable domain, in which reference TRBV19 and TRBJ1-1 provide the parts outside the CDR3, is DGGITQSPKYLFRKEGQNVTLSCEQNLNHDAMYWYRQDPGQGLRLIYYSQIVNDFQKGDIAEGYSVSREKKESFPLTVTSAQKNPTAFYLCASSIMTGPGTEASFGQGTRLTVV.

The chain recombines TRBV5-1 with TRBJ1-4, with unresolved D. Trimming pared 3 bases from V and 4 bases from J, leaving 10 bases between. The CDR3 length is 14 residues. Germline CDR1 reads SGHRS; CDR2 reads YFSETQ. The CDR3: CASSSLDRNEKLFF. The CDR3 DNA is TGCGCCAGCAGCTCACTCGACCGTAATGAAAAACTGTTTTTT.

CDR3 sequence reads: CAATTAGRNSPLHF. CDR3 nucleotides: TGTGCCGCAACAACGGCCGGGCGCAATTCACCCCTCCACTTT. V and J are TRBV10-3 and TRBJ1-6; D is unresolved. Trimming removed 11 bases at V and 7 bases at J, with 18 bases between. CDR1 is ENHRY and CDR2 is SYGVKD in the germline V gene. The CDR3 runs to 14 residues.

The chain joins TRBV2 to TRBJ1-5; no firm D call. Germline CDR1 is SNHLY and CDR2 is FYNNEI. The CDR3 covers 9 residues. DNA of the CDR3: TGTGACCGCAATCAGCCCCAGCATTTT. Amino acids: CDRNQPQHF.

Concerning this clonotype: One junction end does not reproduce the germline sequence, and a read error may be involved. This chain connects TRBV6-5 to TRBJ1-1; no reliable D call. Germline CDR1 is MNHEY and CDR2 is SVGAGI. This CDR3 spans 14 amino acids. The CDR3 region is CAGSYTEALPKAFF. The CDR3 coding sequence is TGTGCCGGCAGTTACACAGAGGCGCTTCCTAAGGCTTTCTTT.

In its sample, this clonotype was seen many times. The chain carries TRBV7-2 and TRBJ1-2; D gene uncertain. Germline V CDR1 and CDR2: SGHTA, FQGNSA. The CDR3 totals 12 residues. V lost 4 bases to trimming and J lost 8 bases, with 11 bases between them. The CDR3, as DNA: TGTGCCAGCAGCTCAGATCTTCGAGGCTACACCTTC. As protein: CASSSDLRGYTF.